The entry below describes one T cell receptor (beta chain). The data derive from a study of shared clonotypes between healthy human individuals. Clones were sequenced by immunoSEQ multiplex PCR, and TCRdb holds only the in-frame ones, with some missing. The data contain about 2 million clones, approximately 95% of them seen just once; the ten biggest clones take up roughly 1%. Naive CD8 cells, CD45RO-negative and positively selected for CCR7, excluded terminally differentiated effector memory CD45RA+ cells. CDR1 and CDR2 from the germline V gene are MNHEY and SMNVEV (reference sequence). This CDR3 region has 15 residues. V lost 5 bases to trimming and J lost 4 bases, with 14 bases between them.

The chain links TRBV27 to TRBJ2-2; D perhaps matches TRBD2 (5 bases). Material for sequencing was naive CD8+ T cells sorted from blood. The clonotype originates from a man in his late teens or twenties in good health. CDR3 DNA sequence: TGTGCCAGCAGTCCCGGGGAGCGTGGCACCGGGGAGCTGTTTTTT. Encoded protein: CASSPGERGTGELFF.